These T cell receptor beta chains were read from a single sample in a study of technical replicates of blood from a few donors. Generated by immunoSEQ multiplex PCR, the TCRdb table keeps only in-frame clones and is missing some. The table shows roughly 72,000 clones, with 80% to 95% occurring only once. Material for sequencing was T cells isolated from PBMCs. These receptors came from a human donor in good health. Each CDR3 is given with its conserved first and last residue. The D gene is left open where the match is weak. A clone size is listed for some rows: how often the clone was seen (once, few, many), or a class if it is expanded.

j_gene | abundance | d_gene | v_gene | CDR3aa | CDR3nt
TRBJ2-1 | - | TRBD2 | TRBV6-1 | CASSELIGGRDEQFF | TGTGCCAGCAGTGAATTAATTGGCGGGAGGGATGAGCAGTTCTTC
TRBJ2-7 | - | - | TRBV4-1 | CASSLRGSIYEQYF | TGCGCCAGCAGCTTAAGGGGAAGTATCTACGAGCAGTACTTC
TRBJ2-7 | - | TRBD2 | TRBV4-2 | CASSPRLATYEQYF | TGTGCCAGCAGCCCACGACTAGCGACCTACGAGCAGTACTTC
TRBJ1-5 | - | - | TRBV2 | CASSEADSNQPQHF | TGTGCCAGCAGTGAGGCAGATAGCAATCAGCCCCAGCATTTT
TRBJ1-2 | - | - | TRBV5-5 | CASSWGLENGYTF | TGTGCCAGCAGCTGGGGACTGGAGAATGGCTACACCTTC
TRBJ2-7 | - | TRBD1 | TRBV10-3 | CAISTGTGIPYEQYF | TGTGCCATCAGCACCGGGACAGGGATTCCCTACGAGCAGTACTTC
TRBJ1-3 | - | - | TRBV6-5 | CASSDLRGSTIYF | TGTGCCAGCAGTGATCTCCGGGGATCCACCATATATTTT
TRBJ1-1 | - | - | TRBV29-1 | CSVEGLRRQEEAFF | TGCAGCGTTGAAGGTCTAAGGAGACAGGAAGAAGCTTTCTTT
TRBJ2-1 | - | - | TRBV20-1 | CSARDSEQFF | TGCAGTGCTAGAGATAGTGAGCAGTTCTTC
TRBJ1-2 | once | - | TRBV4-3 | CASSQGAGKVHGYTF | TGCGCCAGCAGCCAAGGAGCAGGGAAGGTCCATGGCTACACCTTC
TRBJ2-7 | - | TRBD1 | TRBV7-3 | CASSSGTARDEQYF | TGTGCCAGCAGCTCCGGGACAGCTAGGGACGAGCAGTACTTC
TRBJ2-3 | - | - | TRBV6-6 | CASSLWRTSTDTQYF | TGTGCCAGCAGCCTCTGGCGGACTAGCACAGATACGCAGTATTTT
TRBJ2-1 | - | TRBD2 | TRBV27 | CASSLTGGGREQFF | TGTGCCAGCAGTTTGACGGGAGGGGGTCGCGAGCAGTTCTTC
TRBJ1-2 | - | - | TRBV11-3 | CASSLRAGDNYGYTF | TGTGCCAGCAGCTTAAGGGCAGGGGACAACTATGGCTACACCTTC
TRBJ2-5 | - | - | TRBV7-9 | CATAVLQETQYF | TGTGCCACTGCGGTTCTCCAAGAGACCCAGTACTTC
TRBJ2-7 | - | TRBD2 | TRBV4-1 | CASSQDRAGLGGEQYF | TGCGCCAGCAGCCAAGATCGGGCGGGACTAGGAGGCGAGCAGTACTTC
TRBJ1-4 | - | - | TRBV2 | CASNIAGLGNEKLFF | TGTGCCAGCAACATTGCGGGGTTGGGAAATGAAAAACTGTTTTTT
TRBJ2-3 | - | TRBD2 | TRBV9 | CASSVAFSAGGLDTQYF | TGTGCCAGCAGCGTAGCCTTCTCGGCGGGAGGGTTAGATACGCAGTATTTT
TRBJ2-7 | - | - | TRBV5-1 | CASSYGTGGIYEQYF | TGCGCCAGCAGCTATGGGACCGGGGGAATCTACGAGCAGTACTTC
TRBJ1-5 | - | - | TRBV10-3 | CAINREANQPQHF | TGTGCCATCAACAGGGAAGCCAATCAGCCCCAGCATTTT
TRBJ1-4 | - | - | TRBV4-1 | CASSQSPPGTEEEKLFF | TGCGCCAGCAGCCAATCTCCTCCCGGTACAGAAGAGGAAAAACTGTTTTTT
TRBJ2-3 | - | TRBD1 | TRBV7-9 | CASSKTGFSDTQYF | TGTGCCAGCAGTAAGACAGGGTTTTCAGATACGCAGTATTTT
TRBJ1-3 | - | - | TRBV29-1 | CSVSQGTGNTIYF | TGCAGCGTTTCACAGGGTACTGGAAACACCATATATTTT
TRBJ2-3 | - | TRBD2 | TRBV28 | CASSLAGARDTQYF | TGTGCCAGCAGTTTAGCGGGAGCTCGAGATACGCAGTATTTT
TRBJ2-6 | - | - | TRBV28 | CASSFSRWGVGANVLTF | TGTGCCAGCAGTTTCTCAAGGTGGGGGGTCGGGGCCAACGTCCTGACTTTC
TRBJ1-1 | - | TRBD1 | TRBV6-5 | CASRGTGLKGTEAFF | TGTGCCAGCAGGGGGACAGGTCTTAAGGGCACTGAAGCTTTCTTT
TRBJ2-3 | - | - | TRBV7-3 | CASSLVGGTDTQYF | TGTGCCAGCAGCTTAGTAGGGGGCACAGATACGCAGTATTTT